This is a list of T cell receptor beta chains from one sample in a study of glioma-infiltrating T cells. TCRdb re-called the multiplex PCR reads with MiXCR, one entry per CDR3 protein. The data hold some 110,000 distinct CDR3 sequences, with less than 30% observed a single time. Sequenced material: glioma tissue, nonneoplastic brain tissue, or PBMCs (not recorded which). Receptors originate from a human donor with low-grade glioma or glioblastoma, undergoing nonglioma brain surgery, or in good health (not recorded which). The CDR3 runs from the conserved cysteine through the conserved F or W. A D gene is named only where the DNA matches it firmly. The size entry is marked missing in some rows and otherwise reads once, few, many or a size class.

V,size,D,length,J,CDR3,DNA
TRBV6-2/TRBV6-3,many,NA,13,TRBJ2-5,CASSYARKETQYF,TGTGCCAGCAGTTACGCCAGGAAAGAGACCCAGTACTTC
TRBV7-9,many,TRBD2,15,TRBJ2-5,CASSLWLAGEETQYF,TGTGCCAGCAGCTTATGGCTAGCGGGAGAAGAGACCCAGTACTTC
TRBV7-2,many,TRBD2,15,TRBJ2-1,CASSTLTSGYNEQFF,TGTGCCAGCAGCACCCTGACTAGCGGCTACAATGAGCAGTTCTTC
TRBV6-1,many,NA,14,TRBJ2-7,CASSPEIVYHEQYF,TGTGCCAGCAGCCCAGAGATAGTGTACCACGAGCAGTACTTC
TRBV20-1,many,NA,13,TRBJ2-5,CSATTRWQETQYF,TGCAGTGCTACGACCCGGTGGCAAGAGACCCAGTACTTC
TRBV2,many,NA,13,TRBJ1-2,CASSYIGNYGYTF,TGTGCCAGCAGTTACATCGGAAACTATGGCTACACCTTC
TRBV28,many,NA,13,TRBJ2-2,CASSPPETGELFF,TGTGCCAGCAGTCCCCCCGAGACCGGGGAGCTGTTTTTT
TRBV6-1,many,NA,12,TRBJ2-5,CASSVLWETQYF,TGTGCCAGCAGTGTCCTATGGGAGACCCAGTACTTC
TRBV28,many,TRBD2,16,TRBJ2-1,CASRTHGGRVGNEQFF,TGTGCCAGCAGGACGCATGGCGGGAGGGTAGGAAATGAGCAGTTCTTC
TRBV6-1,NA,NA,15,TRBJ2-1,CASSPGLEKFHEKFF,TGTGCCAGCAGCCCGGGACTCGAGAAGTTCCATGAGAAGTTCTTC
TRBV7-9,many,NA,14,TRBJ1-3,CASSYPPPGNTIYF,TGTGCCAGCAGCTACCCCCCGCCAGGAAACACCATATATTTT
TRBV18,NA,TRBD2,18,TRBJ2-7,CASSPGTSGGPGANEQYF,TGTGCCAGCTCTCCCGGGACTAGCGGGGGACCGGGCGCAAACGAGCAGTACTTC
TRBV27,many,TRBD1,15,TRBJ2-7,CASSPRTGLFYEQYF,TGTGCCAGCAGTCCCCGGACAGGGTTGTTCTACGAGCAGTACTTC
TRBV6-1,many,NA,13,TRBJ1-5,CASSVRGYQPQHF,TGTGCCAGCAGTGTTAGGGGGTATCAGCCCCAGCATTTT
TRBV6-2/TRBV6-3,many,NA,13,TRBJ2-7,CASSRQNSYEQYF,TGTGCCAGCAGTCGACAGAACTCCTACGAGCAGTACTTC
TRBV27,many,NA,14,TRBJ1-1,CASSQHRADAEAFF,TGTGCCAGCAGTCAACACAGGGCTGACGCTGAAGCTTTCTTT
TRBV24-1,many,TRBD1,14,TRBJ1-2,CATNPTGEEYGYTF,TGTGCCACCAACCCCACAGGGGAGGAGTATGGCTACACCTTC
TRBV20-1,many,NA,12,TRBJ1-2,CSAWALYYGYTF,TGCAGTGCCTGGGCCCTATACTATGGCTACACCTTC
TRBV4-3,few,TRBD1,13,TRBJ2-5,CASSQGQAETQYF,TGCGCCAGCAGCCAGGGACAGGCGGAGACCCAGTACTTC
TRBV7-6,many,NA,11,TRBJ1-5,CASSFGGPQHF,TGTGCCAGCAGCTTTGGGGGGCCCCAGCATTTT
TRBV27,many,NA,14,TRBJ1-5,CASRPGTSNQPQHF,TGTGCCAGCAGGCCTGGGACAAGCAATCAGCCCCAGCATTTT
TRBV6-6,many,TRBD2,17,TRBJ2-7,CASSYSLAGGYGYEQYF,TGTGCCAGCAGTTACTCCCTAGCGGGAGGGTATGGTTACGAGCAGTACTTC
TRBV5-6,NA,TRBD1,14,TRBJ2-5,CASTGTGGMKTQYF,TGTGCCAGCACAGGGACAGGGGGCATGAAGACCCAGTACTTC
TRBV6-4,NA,TRBD1,12,TRBJ2-1,CASSDQGDEQFF,TGTGCCAGCAGTGACCAGGGGGATGAGCAGTTCTTC
TRBV7-9,many,NA,13,TRBJ2-3,CASSLDSTDTQYF,TGTGCCAGCAGCTTAGACAGCACAGATACGCAGTATTTT
TRBV3-1,many,TRBD1,13,TRBJ1-3,CASSHRGRDTIYF,TGTGCCAGCAGTCACAGGGGAAGAGACACCATATATTTT
TRBV20-1,many,TRBD2,16,TRBJ2-1,CSARTSGARLYNEQFF,TGCAGTGCGAGGACTAGCGGGGCTCGTCTCTACAATGAGCAGTTCTTC
TRBV4-3,many,NA,16,TRBJ2-2,CASSQDLLLSGGELFF,TGCGCCAGCAGCCAAGATCTACTCCTTTCTGGCGGGGAGCTGTTTTTT
TRBV6-1,many,NA,14,TRBJ1-1,CASSWGRRNTEAFF,TGTGCCAGCTCTTGGGGCAGGAGAAACACTGAAGCTTTCTTT
TRBV19,many,NA,13,TRBJ1-2,CASSVVLTYGYTF,TGTGCCAGTAGTGTCGTACTTACCTATGGCTACACCTTC
TRBV6-2/TRBV6-3,NA,NA,14,TRBJ2-7,CASSPRHISHEQYF,TGTGCCAGCAGTCCCCGGCATATTAGTCACGAGCAGTACTTC
TRBV7-3,many,NA,17,TRBJ2-6,CASSLSVRPSGANVLTF,TGTGCCAGCAGCTTAAGTGTCAGGCCCTCTGGGGCCAACGTCCTGACTTTC
TRBV7-2,many,TRBD2,15,TRBJ2-3,CASSFTSGRTDTQYF,TGTGCCAGCAGCTTTACTAGCGGGAGAACAGATACGCAGTATTTT
TRBV20-1,many,TRBD1,14,TRBJ2-7,CSASDRVLAYEQYF,TGCAGTGCCAGCGACAGGGTTCTAGCCTACGAGCAGTACTTC
TRBV10-3,many,TRBD2,17,TRBJ2-3,CAISEGTSGPATDTQYF,TGTGCCATCAGTGAGGGGACTAGCGGACCAGCCACAGATACGCAGTATTTT
TRBV5-4,NA,TRBD1,14,TRBJ2-2,CASIRTGSGGELFF,TGTGCCAGCATCCGGACAGGGTCGGGCGGGGAGCTGTTTTTT
TRBV7-2,many,TRBD2,12,TRBJ2-5,CASSSLAETQYF,TGTGCCAGCAGCTCACTAGCGGAGACCCAGTACTTC
TRBV7-2,NA,NA,15,TRBJ1-5,CASSLWAGEGQPHHF,TGTGCCAGCAGCTTATGGGCAGGGGAGGGTCAGCCCCATCATTTT
TRBV4-1,many,NA,18,TRBJ2-3,CASSQDSTQTGSPNTQYF,TGCGCCAGCAGCCAAGATAGCACCCAAACGGGGTCCCCCAATACGCAGTATTTT
TRBV30,NA,NA,13,TRBJ2-1,CACSVLQERGQFF,TGTGCCTGTAGTGTACTGCAGGAACGGGGGCAGTTCTTC
TRBV20-1,many,TRBD1,16,TRBJ1-1,CSARDWDRVTNTEAFF,TGCAGTGCTAGAGATTGGGACAGGGTAACGAACACTGAAGCTTTCTTT
TRBV12-3/TRBV12-4,many,TRBD2,13,TRBJ2-5,CASRLAGQETQYF,TGTGCCAGCCGACTAGCGGGACAAGAGACCCAGTACTTC
TRBV20-1,many,NA,15,TRBJ2-4,CSAADSFPSKNIQYF,TGCAGTGCGGCCGACTCGTTCCCTTCCAAAAACATTCAGTACTTC
TRBV27,many,NA,13,TRBJ1-1,CASSAWVGTEAFF,TGTGCCAGCAGTGCTTGGGTGGGCACTGAAGCTTTCTTT
TRBV20-1,many,NA,16,TRBJ2-5,CSARERGGLPPETQYF,TGCAGTGCTAGAGAGCGGGGCGGGCTACCCCCGGAGACCCAGTACTTC
TRBV19,few,NA,13,TRBJ2-3,CASSMSSTDTQYF,TGTGCCAGTAGTATGTCCAGCACAGATACGCAGTATTTT
TRBV7-2,many,NA,13,TRBJ1-5,CASSSTLNQPQHF,TGTGCCAGCAGCTCGACGCTAAATCAGCCCCAGCATTTT